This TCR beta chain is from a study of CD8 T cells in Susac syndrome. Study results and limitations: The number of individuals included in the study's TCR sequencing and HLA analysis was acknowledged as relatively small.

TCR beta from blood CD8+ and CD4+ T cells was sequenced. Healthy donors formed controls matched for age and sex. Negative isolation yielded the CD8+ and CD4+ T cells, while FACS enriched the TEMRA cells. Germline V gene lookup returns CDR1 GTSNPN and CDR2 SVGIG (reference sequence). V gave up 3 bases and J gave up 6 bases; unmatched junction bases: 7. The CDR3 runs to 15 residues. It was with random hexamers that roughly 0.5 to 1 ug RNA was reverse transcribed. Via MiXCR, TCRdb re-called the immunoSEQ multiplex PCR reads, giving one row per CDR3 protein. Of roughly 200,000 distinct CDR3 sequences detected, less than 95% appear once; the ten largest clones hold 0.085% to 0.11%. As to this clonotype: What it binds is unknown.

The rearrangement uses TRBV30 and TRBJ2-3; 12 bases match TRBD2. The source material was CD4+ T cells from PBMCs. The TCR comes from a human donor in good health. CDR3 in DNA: TGTGCCTGGAGGGCGGGACTAGCGGGTGCGGATACGCAGTATTTT. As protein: CAWRAGLAGADTQYF.